This T cell receptor (beta chain) was profiled in a study of radiotherapy plus CTLA-4 blockade in lung cancer. Points from the study as a whole: How blood T cell clones changed early, along with interferon-beta, reportedly forecast response best.

Clones were read by immunoSEQ multiplex PCR, and TCRdb kept only the in-frame ones, dropping some. The table records 40,000 or so clones, roughly 60% of them present only once. V shed 3 bases, J shed 2 bases, and the junction held 6 bases outside the gene matches. Germline CDR1 is SGHRS and CDR2 is YFSETQ. The CDR3 consists of 18 residues. A word on this clone: Its antigen remains unknown.

This chain uses TRBV5-1 with TRBJ2-3, with 16 bases identical to TRBD2. The sample here was peripheral blood, taken from a patient treated with radiotherapy plus ipilimumab. This TCR derives from a human donor with non-small cell lung cancer who had a partial response to radiotherapy plus ipilimumab. The CDR3, as DNA: TGCGCCAGCAGCTCCGGGACTAGCGGGAGGGGTCTCACAGATACGCAGTATTTT. Protein product: CASSSGTSGRGLTDTQYF.